These 12 T cell receptor beta chains originate from one sample sequenced in a study of post-analysis software for immune sequencing data. General study points: About 5 TRBV segments occurring more often in patients than controls included TRBV5-6, TRBV5-1 and TRBV20-1.

The antigens these receptors bind are not known. The library was made from cDNA and included unique molecular identifiers. TCRdb redid the calling of the PCR reads with MiXCR, one entry per CDR3 protein. The table has about 760,000 distinct CDR3 sequences, roughly 27% seen once; the top ten hold approximately 0.6%. Sequencing was performed on blood. All receptors come from a girl aged 5-17 years with multiple sclerosis.

This rearrangement joins TRBV12-3 or TRBV12-4 to TRBJ1-6, with D unresolved. V lost 7 bases and J lost 8, with 21 bases in between. This CDR3 is built from 16 residues. As DNA, the CDR3 is TGTGCCAGCACCTCCTCTTCGGTGCCCGGGTATTCACCCCTCCACTTT. Translation gives CASTSSSVPGYSPLHF.

A word on this clonotype: This CDR3 fails to terminate in the conserved phenylalanine or tryptophan, so it likely reflects a read error. The chain employs TRBV9 and TRBJ2-1, with unresolved D. CDR3 size: 15 residues. Deletions cut 0 bases from V and 9 bases from J, with 16 bases between. CDR1 and CDR2 (germline): SGDLS, YYNGEE. CDR3 coding DNA: TGTGCCAGCAGCGTAGGAGACTCCCCTTACGGTGAGCAGTTCGTC. It specifies CASSVGDSPYGEQFV.

This chain joins TRBV6-2 or TRBV6-3 and TRBJ2-2; D uncertain. CDR3 length equals 14 residues. V lost 2 bases, J lost 6 bases, and 10 bases lay in between. Germline CDR1 is MNHEY and CDR2 is SVGEGT. In nucleotides, the CDR3 is TGTGCCAGCAGTTACCCTACTAAATCCGGGGAGCTGTTTTTT. Translation gives CASSYPTKSGELFF.

The rearrangement joins TRBV10-3 to TRBJ1-5; D perhaps matches TRBD1 (5 bases). Germline V gives CDR1 ENHRY, CDR2 SYGVKD. Trimming shortened V by 7 bases and J by 6 bases, and 16 bases separated the two germline ends. This CDR3 region has 14 residues. Here the CDR3 reads CAITEVMGVQPQHF. CDR3 nucleotide sequence: TGTGCCATCACCGAAGTCATGGGGGTTCAGCCCCAGCATTTT.

This chain links TRBV20-1 with TRBJ2-1; D not certain. Germline V gene sequence: CDR1 DFQATT, CDR2 SNEGSKA (reference sequence). The CDR3 extends over 14 amino acids. V was pared by 6 bases and J by 1 base, with 13 bases between. DNA for the CDR3: TGCAGTGCGGAACTACAAGTTTCCTACAATGAGCAGTTCTTC. Translated, it gives CSAELQVSYNEQFF.

This clonotype occurred many times. The chain employs TRBV20-1 and TRBJ2-5, with 7 bases lining up with TRBD1. This CDR3 is built from 14 residues. Germline lookup yields CDR1 DFQATT and CDR2 SNEGSKA (reference sequence). The V segment lost 5 bases and the J segment 1 base; nucleotides outside the gene matches: 7. This CDR3 is CSAAGTDIQETQYF. The CDR3 DNA reads TGCAGTGCTGCCGGGACAGACATCCAAGAGACCCAGTACTTC.

Points on this clonotype: Germline and junction disagree at one end, which may indicate a read error. V and J are TRBV9 and TRBJ2-3, with D maybe TRBD1 (6 bases). Per germline, CDR1 SGDLS and CDR2 YYNGEE. The CDR3 covers 17 residues. The CDR3 region is CTSSVAGFPGETDTQYF. The CDR3 DNA reads as TGTACCAGCAGCGTAGCAGGGTTCCCAGGGGAGACAGATACGCAGTATTTT.

This clonotype appeared a few times. This chain connects TRBV20-1 to TRBJ2-1; 7 bases are shared with TRBD1. Germline V gene data show CDR1 as DFQATT and CDR2 as SNEGSKA (reference sequence). There are 19 residues in the CDR3. The V and J ends lost 0 bases and 2 bases, in that order; junction bases with no gene match: 16. The CDR3 sequence is CSARDQVGGTDRAYNEQFF. The CDR3 nucleotides read TGCAGTGCTAGAGATCAAGTAGGTGGTACCGACAGGGCCTACAATGAGCAGTTCTTC.

This chain joins TRBV28 and TRBJ2-7; D is possibly TRBD1 (5 bases). V lost 7 bases to trimming and J lost 3 bases, with 13 bases between them. The CDR3 extends over 13 amino acids. Germline CDR1 is MDHEN and CDR2 is SYDVKM. This chain's CDR3 is CASKRAGNYEQYF. DNA of the CDR3: TGTGCCAGCAAACGGGCAGGGAACTACGAGCAGTACTTC.

V and J are TRBV29-1 and TRBJ1-5; D is unclear. CDR3 size: 10 residues. Deletions cut 2 bases from V and 6 bases from J, with 2 bases between. Germline V gene lookup returns CDR1 SQVTM and CDR2 ANQGSEA. CDR3 in amino acids: CSVEFQPQHF. CDR3 coding DNA: TGCAGCGTTGAATTTCAGCCCCAGCATTTT.

V gene TRBV9 combines with J gene TRBJ2-1, with D possibly being TRBD1 or TRBD2 (5 bases each). There are 15 residues in the CDR3. Trimming shortened V by 4 bases and J by 6 bases, and 17 bases separated the two germline ends. The germline CDR1 and CDR2 sequences are SGDLS and YYNGEE. The CDR3 bases are TGTGCCAGCAGCCCACGGGGCTTTGGGGGCAATGAGCAGTTCTTC. The encoded protein is CASSPRGFGGNEQFF.

This chain joins TRBV5-1 and TRBJ2-1, with D perhaps matching TRBD1 or TRBD2 (6 bases each). This CDR3 comprises 16 residues. The V end was cut by 3 bases, the J end by 3 bases, with 16 bases between. Germline V gene data show CDR1 as SGHRS and CDR2 as YFSETQ. The CDR3 nucleotides are TGCGCCAGCAGCTGGGGGGCGCGGATAAACTACAATGAGCAGTTCTTC. Its translation: CASSWGARINYNEQFF.